This TCR beta chain originates from a study of identical twins (dated by TCRdb to 2016 to 2017). The study in broad terms: To test whether fetal clonotypes persist, this study deep-sequenced TCR alpha and beta repertoires from monozygotic twins, from unrelated adults of various ages, and from cord blood. To rule out contamination, the twin experiments were replicated at different times with different library preparation protocols. General conclusions and limits of the study: In monozygotic twins, recombination models systematically underestimated out-of-frame TCR alpha sharing, but the models matched the sharing seen between unrelated individuals. Because the same donors could not be followed over many years, conclusions were based on cross-sectional statistical analysis. In beta out-of-frame sequences, excess twin sharing was weaker, because having fewer shared sequences lowered the signal-to-noise ratio. Abundant cord blood beta clonotypes carried fewer insertions; young adult naive repertoires showed a weaker similar trend, while memory repertoires showed none. Zero-insertion analyses could be partly confounded by invariant T cells such as MAIT and iNKT, although diverse VJ usage argued against such confounding for most clonotypes. Out-of-frame TCR alpha sequences shared between twins showed an excess of low generation-probability sequences compared with coincidental sharing between unrelated individuals.

From the germline V gene (reference sequence), CDR1 is SEHNR and CDR2 is FQNEAQ. The CDR3 sequence holds 15 residues, the cysteine and phenylalanine included. Only the CDR3 portion is preserved as DNA: 45 bases, with reading frame beginning at the first base. Unmatched junction bases come to 8, with V trimmed by 5 bases and J by 7 bases. Library method: 5' RACE. Sequencer: Illumina HiSeq 2000. A universal primer binding site was introduced by template switching, and a unique molecular identifier was present in the final cDNA, enabling accurate counting of TCR cDNA molecules. Specific primers in the conserved constant-segment region were used to synthesize first-strand cDNA for the TCR alpha and beta chains. To control for contamination, every cDNA library carried two barcodes: a SMART-Mk sample barcode plus Illumina barcodes. Two successive PCR steps introduced TruSeq adapter sequences along with Illumina sample barcodes. TCR alpha and beta cDNA libraries were sequenced on the Illumina HiSeq platform with custom primers. The study's own analysis went as follows. MiGEC processed the raw reads to extract unique molecular identifiers, while MiXCR was used to determine the CDR3 positions. For each individual, recombination models were inferred using an EM algorithm with the repgenHMM and IGoR tools. Shared clonotypes were analyzed with the tcR package in R, and sharing was normalized by the product of cloneset sizes. Out-of-frame nonproductive sequences were analyzed to study raw recombination free of thymic and clonal selection effects. TCRdb trimmed public reads at Q25 via fastp, called clones via MiXCR and kept in-frame beta chains. Identical CDR3 protein sequences are pooled into one entry, listed with their most common genes and DNA. The V and J calls, along with clone size, are taken from TCRdb and not from the paper's own processing. The sample includes roughly 480,000 distinct CDR3 sequences, with around 24% observed a single time. The ten largest account for 2.9% of the sample.

All donors were healthy Caucasians. Three pairs of female monozygotic twins, all aged roughly 18 to 29 years, made up the twin cohort. CD4+ and CD8+ T cell populations were isolated with positive isolation kits from Invitrogen. Turning to this clonotype: Its binding antigen is unknown. No base quality information exists; no much larger clone differs at one position.

The same data also contributed to another study, on T cells expressing NK-cell markers. The second study reports: About 8 donors provided sorted CD3+CD56+NKG2C+, CD3+CD56+NKG2C- and CD3+CD56-NKG2C+ T-cell subsets, whose TCR beta-chain repertoires were profiled. Among the eight sequenced donors, seven were HCMV-seropositive and one was HCMV-seronegative. In several experiments an anti-gammadeltaTCR antibody was added to restrict sorting to alphabetaTCR-expressing T cells. In a handful of donors, the dominant CD3+CD56+NKG2C+ clonotypes ranked among the top 10 CD8+ clonotypes, making up 1.0-7.0% of CD8+ T cells. Those dominant clonotypes were again the most abundant among CD3+CD56-NKG2C+ cells in a few donors, at about 28.3-60.1%. It remained unclear whether the expanded NKG2C-expressing T cell clones were specific for HCMV antigens. The eight sequenced donors were randomly selected healthy volunteers, three men and five women. A commercial ELISA kit detecting HCMV-specific IgG in serum was used to determine HCMV serostatus. Reads were demultiplexed and grouped by UMI with MIGEC, and clonotypes were assembled and quantified with MiTCR. Only TCR cDNA sequences supported by at least two reads were kept to exclude erroneous sequences. The tcR package was used for downstream repertoire analysis, with clonotypes matched between fractions based on CDR3 nucleotide sequence plus V segment. VDJmatch was used to annotate antigen specificity against VDJdb, with one amino acid substitution in CDR3 allowed.

This clonotype originated in a woman between 18 and 30 years old in good health. The V and J segments used are TRBV7-9 and TRBJ2-1; TRBD2 matches 10 bases in the middle. The material sequenced was CD4+ T cells sorted from blood. The CDR3 protein: CASSPRGLARNEQFF. The DNA is TGTGCCAGCAGCCCCAGGGGACTAGCGAGGAATGAGCAGTTCTTC. Joined to the reference TRBV7-9 and TRBJ2-1 proteins, this CDR3 gives the full variable domain: DTGVSQNPRHKITKRGQNVTFRCDPISEHNRLYWYRQTLGQGPEFLTYFQNEAQLEKSRLLSDRFSAERPKGSFSTLEIQRTEQGDSAMYLCASSPRGLARNEQFFGPGTRLTVL.